Listed below are T cell receptor beta chains from one sample, sequenced in a study of shared clonotypes between healthy human individuals. Assay used: immunoSEQ multiplex PCR; TCRdb lists only in-frame clones, some missing. The data hold millions of clones, with roughly 92% observed a single time. The source material was naive CD4+ T cells sorted from blood. Source of these receptors: a man aged 18 to 30 in good health. The CDR3 runs from the conserved cysteine through the conserved F or W. Each record gives: CDR3 DNA, CDR3 protein, D gene, clone size, J gene, V gene. A D gene is named only where the DNA matches it firmly. The size of a clone is reported for some rows only, either as once, few or many, or as a class for expanded clones.

DNA: TGTGCCATCAGTACGGACAGGAGCGAGCAGTACTTC
CDR3: CAISTDRSEQYF
D: TRBD1
size: NA
J: TRBJ2-7
V: TRBV10-3

DNA: TGTGCCTGGATACCCTGGAACACTGAAGCTTTCTTT
CDR3: CAWIPWNTEAFF
D: NA
size: NA
J: TRBJ1-1
V: TRBV30

DNA: TGTGCCAGCAGCGTGAGGGCGGGCGACGAGCAGTACTTC
CDR3: CASSVRAGDEQYF
D: NA
size: NA
J: TRBJ2-7
V: TRBV9

DNA: TGTGCCAGCAGCGCCAGCAGGGACACCCATTTGGCCCAGCATTTT
CDR3: CASSASRDTHLAQHF
D: NA
size: NA
J: TRBJ1-5
V: TRBV7-9

DNA: TGCAGTGTGAAACTCTTGGATACGCAGTATTTT
CDR3: CSVKLLDTQYF
D: NA
size: NA
J: TRBJ2-3
V: TRBV20-1

DNA: TGTGCCAGCACCTACCAGGGGGCCATGCATGACTACACCTTC
CDR3: CASTYQGAMHDYTF
D: TRBD1
size: NA
J: TRBJ1-2
V: TRBV2

DNA: TGCGCCAGCAGCCCCCCGACAGGGGAAGAGACCCAGTACTTC
CDR3: CASSPPTGEETQYF
D: TRBD1
size: NA
J: TRBJ2-5
V: TRBV5-1

DNA: TGTGCCAGCACATACAGATGGGATACTGAAGCTTTCTTT
CDR3: CASTYRWDTEAFF
D: NA
size: NA
J: TRBJ1-1
V: TRBV7-9

DNA: TGTGCCAGCAGTAGGAGGCTCCAATTTAACTATGGCTACACCTTC
CDR3: CASSRRLQFNYGYTF
D: NA
size: once
J: TRBJ1-2
V: TRBV6-5

DNA: TGTGCCAGCAGCCCCCGCTGGGATAATGGGGATGGCTACACCTTC
CDR3: CASSPRWDNGDGYTF
D: NA
size: NA
J: TRBJ1-2
V: TRBV9

DNA: TGTGCCAGCTCAGAAAGAGAGACCCAGTACTTC
CDR3: CASSERETQYF
D: NA
size: NA
J: TRBJ2-5
V: TRBV18

DNA: TGTGCCAGCAGCCTACCCGGAGGCGGACCCTCCTACGAGCAGTACTTC
CDR3: CASSLPGGGPSYEQYF
D: NA
size: NA
J: TRBJ2-7
V: TRBV5-8

DNA: TGTGCCAGCAGCCTGACTCCGTCCCGGGAGACCCAGTACTTC
CDR3: CASSLTPSRETQYF
D: NA
size: NA
J: TRBJ2-5
V: TRBV7-2

DNA: TGTGCCAGCAGGGACCGACAGGGGGCTAATGAAAAACTGTTTTTT
CDR3: CASRDRQGANEKLFF
D: TRBD1
size: NA
J: TRBJ1-4
V: TRBV6-5

DNA: TGCGCCAGCAGCCCGGACCGACAGGGAGGAGAGCAGTACTTC
CDR3: CASSPDRQGGEQYF
D: NA
size: NA
J: TRBJ2-7
V: TRBV5-1

DNA: TGTGCCAGCTCCCCCCTAGGGTACCAAGAGACCCAGTACTTC
CDR3: CASSPLGYQETQYF
D: NA
size: NA
J: TRBJ2-5
V: TRBV18

DNA: TGTGCCAGCAGCCCCCTTCATGGCGGGGGTGAGCAAGAGACCCAGTACTTC
CDR3: CASSPLHGGGEQETQYF
D: TRBD2
size: NA
J: TRBJ2-5
V: TRBV28

DNA: TGTGCCAGCAGTGAAGAGGGTAGCGGGTCCTACGAGCAGTACTTC
CDR3: CASSEEGSGSYEQYF
D: TRBD2
size: NA
J: TRBJ2-7
V: TRBV2

DNA: TGTGCCAGCAGTGAAGGGGTCCAGGGGAGTCAGCCCCAGCATTTT
CDR3: CASSEGVQGSQPQHF
D: NA
size: NA
J: TRBJ1-5
V: TRBV6-1

DNA: TGTGCCAGCAGCGGAGATGGGACTAGCGGAAACATTCAGTACTTC
CDR3: CASSGDGTSGNIQYF
D: TRBD2
size: NA
J: TRBJ2-4
V: TRBV9

DNA: TGCAGCGTTGAGGGGGGGAGCACAGATACGCAGTATTTT
CDR3: CSVEGGSTDTQYF
D: TRBD2
size: once
J: TRBJ2-3
V: TRBV29-1

DNA: TGTGCCAGCAGTGGACAGGGTAGCAATCAGCCCCAGCATTTT
CDR3: CASSGQGSNQPQHF
D: TRBD1
size: NA
J: TRBJ1-5
V: TRBV6-1

DNA: TGTGCCAGCAGTTCCCTAATCGGACAGCACAAAGACTATGGCTACACCTTC
CDR3: CASSSLIGQHKDYGYTF
D: NA
size: NA
J: TRBJ1-2
V: TRBV28

DNA: TGTGCCAGCAGCTCGTCCCCCTCTAACACTGAAGCTTTCTTT
CDR3: CASSSSPSNTEAFF
D: NA
size: NA
J: TRBJ1-1
V: TRBV13

DNA: TGTGCCAGTAGTATCGTCGTCGCTGTCTCTGGGGCCAACGTCCTGACTTTC
CDR3: CASSIVVAVSGANVLTF
D: NA
size: NA
J: TRBJ2-6
V: TRBV19

DNA: TGCGCCAGCAGCTTGGCCCCTAGCGGGAGTTCATACGAGCAGTACTTC
CDR3: CASSLAPSGSSYEQYF
D: TRBD2
size: NA
J: TRBJ2-7
V: TRBV5-1